This T cell receptor (beta chain) was captured in a study of chemoradiotherapy in HPV16-positive cancers. TCRdb keeps only in-frame clones here, not all; method: immunoSEQ multiplex PCR. The table includes about 68,000 clones, about nine tenths detected once. As to this clone: Its antigen remains unknown.

The study, taken as a whole, reports: Functional assays defining HPV-specific T cells used only a couple of HPV16-positive patients.

The CDR3 is 15 amino acids. Trimming removed 0 bases at V and 5 bases at J, with 13 bases between. CDR1 is LNHNV and CDR2 is YYDKDF in the germline V gene (reference sequence). This TCR was recovered from a human donor with HPV-associated anogenital cancer. This rearrangement joins TRBV15 to TRBJ1-1; no firm D call. Sequencing was performed on blood, taken from a patient who underwent chemoradiotherapy. CDR3 protein: CATSRDSKGGTEAFF. CDR3 nucleotide sequence: TGTGCCACCAGCAGAGATAGTAAGGGCGGAACTGAAGCTTTCTTT.